Given below is one T cell receptor beta chain in context. As processed by the authors: Nucleated cell number was recorded as an estimate derived from reference gene primer amplification. Here immunoSEQ multiplex PCR was the method, and the copy in TCRdb shows in-frame clones only, minus some. V, J and clone size derive from that table, while D and trimming were established from the DNA sequence. The data show some 250,000 clones, approximately 90% seen once. This entry is derived from a study of blood T cell repertoires in COVID-19. Turning to the study itself: Both acute and convalescent COVID-19 samples were obtained from the United States, Italy and Spain.

Germline V gene sequence: CDR1 MNHEY, CDR2 SVGAGI. V lost 2 bases to trimming and J lost 11 bases, with 10 bases between them. CDR3 size: 12 residues. The chain uses TRBV6-5 and TRBJ1-5; D perhaps matches TRBD1 (5 bases). The source is a middle-aged woman who had recovered from COVID-19. The sequenced sample was peripheral blood. The CDR3 loop is CASSYAQGTQHF. CDR3 nucleotide sequence: TGTGCCAGCAGTTACGCCCAGGGCACCCAGCATTTT.